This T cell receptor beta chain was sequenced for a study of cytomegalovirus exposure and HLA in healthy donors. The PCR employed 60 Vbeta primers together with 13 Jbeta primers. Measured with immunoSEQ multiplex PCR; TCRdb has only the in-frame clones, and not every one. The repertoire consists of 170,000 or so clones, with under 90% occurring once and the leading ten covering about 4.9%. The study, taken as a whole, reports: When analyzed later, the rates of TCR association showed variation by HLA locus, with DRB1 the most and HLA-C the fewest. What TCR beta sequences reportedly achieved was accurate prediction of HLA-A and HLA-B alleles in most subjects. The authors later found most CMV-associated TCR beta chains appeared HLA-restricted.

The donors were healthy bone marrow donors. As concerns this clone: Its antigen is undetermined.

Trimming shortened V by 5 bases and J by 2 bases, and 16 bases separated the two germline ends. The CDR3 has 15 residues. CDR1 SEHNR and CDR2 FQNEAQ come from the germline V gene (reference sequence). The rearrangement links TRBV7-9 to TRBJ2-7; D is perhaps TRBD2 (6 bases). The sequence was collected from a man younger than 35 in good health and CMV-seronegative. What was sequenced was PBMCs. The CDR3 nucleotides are TGTGCCAGCAGCCGACGGGGGACCGCCACCTACGAGCAGTACTTC. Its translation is CASSRRGTATYEQYF.